This TCR beta chain emerged from a study of blood T cells in healthy people across ages (dated by TCRdb to between 2015 and 2017). Study-wide context: In model experiments, roughly one uniquely barcoded TCR beta cDNA molecule per two T cells was captured by template switching. Using deep sequencing normalized with unique cDNA molecular identifiers, the study measured how TCR beta repertoire diversity changes with age. Donors were grouped into four age groups: young (average about 15 years), middle-aged (about 38), aged (around 62) and long-lived (just over 80). To avoid experimental bias, donors of different ages were randomly spread across the sequencing lanes. For two donors (one aged 18 to 30 and one aged 80 or older), the study analyzed two additional independent replicas of 1 million unique cDNA reads from the same blood draw.

The approximately 41 donors, aged about 6 to 100 years, were systemically healthy Caucasian individuals from Russia. Each donor gave approximately 9.3 milliliters of peripheral blood, collected into EDTA-treated Vacutainer tubes. PBMCs were isolated by Ficoll-Paque density-gradient centrifugation, with at least 6 million obtained per sample. Total RNA, at least 6 micrograms per sample, was extracted from PBMCs with Trizol reagent. Naive CD45RAhigh/CD27high T cell percentages were measured by flow cytometry on a PBMC aliquot from every donor. The investigation overall reported the following: Because the CMV infection status of the donors was unknown, age-related changes in expanded clonotypes may potentially have been confounded. Observed TCR beta diversity per million T cells fell roughly linearly with age, and a significant reduction was already apparent by age roughly 40. Estimates of total diversity from one million sequenced T cells were regarded as lower bounds and underestimates. There was a strong correlation between observed TCR beta diversity and the percentage of naive T cells measured by flow cytometry. Compared with the aged group, the long-lived group had more naive CD4+ T cells, fewer expanded clones and increased TCR diversity, a pattern suggesting age selection. Because profiling used bulk unsorted PBMCs, naive and antigen-experienced compartments could not be compared conclusively.

Receptor amplification or capture employed 5' RACE. Sequencer: Illumina HiSeq 2500. A second PCR of roughly 6 to 12 cycles was performed with a sample-barcoded 5' primer and a J-beta primer mix. A unique molecular identifier was introduced onto each TCR beta cDNA molecule by a template-switch 5' adaptor carrying 12 random nucleotides. Each sample yielded at least 2.5 million CDR3-containing paired-end reads. All of the RNA was converted into first-strand cDNA using the Mint cDNA synthesis kit, with a TRBC-specific oligonucleotide serving as the primer. After uracil-DNA glycosylase treatment, a first 18-cycle PCR used universal primers M1SS and BC2_uni_R on all cDNA. On the authors' methods: Normalization of each sample was performed by random selection of 1 million high-quality reads, each carrying a distinct molecular identifier. Reads sharing molecular identifiers were discarded rather than binned into consensus sequences. CDR3 identification, clonotype clustering and error correction used MiTCR with a Q25 quality threshold and the strictest error-elimination algorithm. A nonparametric unseen species model with Euler transformation was used to estimate lower-bound total TCR beta diversity. Clones were called with MiXCR by TCRdb after fastp trimmed the public reads at Q25, and only in-frame beta chains were retained. Identical CDR3 protein sequences are pooled into one entry, listed with their most common genes and DNA. The V and J calls were determined by TCRdb, not by the authors. Within this sample are roughly 860,000 distinct CDR3 sequences, with about 62% of them counted one time only. 25% to 30% of the sample rests with the top ten.

Turning to this clonotype: Its specific antigen is unknown. A read error is possible here, since a much larger clone lies one base away.

This receptor was obtained from a man aged 25-45 years in good health. Source material: blood.

In nucleotide form, the sequence is TGTGCCAGCAGCAATCCTCCCGATACGCAGTATTTT. Protein translation: CASSNPPDTQYF. The receptor chain draws on TRBV4-2 and TRBJ2-3; the D gene cannot be named for sure. Measured from the cysteine to the phenylalanine, the CDR3 is 12 residues long. Solely the CDR3 DNA is kept, with 36 bases framed from the first base. The V and J ends are trimmed by 5 bases and 6 bases, leaving 9 bases between them. For CDR1 and CDR2, the germline V gene lists LGHNA and YNFKEQ.